This T cell receptor (beta chain) derives from a study of shared clonotypes between healthy human individuals. Sequencing used immunoSEQ multiplex PCR; TCRdb keeps in-frame clones, though not all of them. Among 1.5 million to 2.5 million clones, just under 95% were seen once, and the ten largest hold approximately 1.2%. Positive CCR7 selection of CD45RO-negative cells yielded the naive CD8 cells, and terminally differentiated effector memory CD45RA+ cells were excluded. The V gene's germline CDR1 is MDHEN and CDR2 SYDVKM. CDR3 length equals 16 residues. V was trimmed by 4 bases and J by 1 base, leaving 14 bases between them.

The J gene is TRBJ2-4, the V gene TRBV28; tentatively, D is TRBD2 (5 bases). The specimen was naive CD8+ T cells sorted from blood. The receptor's source is a man aged 18 to 35 in good health. The CDR3, as DNA: TGTGCCAGCAGTTGGAGAGGGATCGCGGCCAAAAACATTCAGTACTTC. It codes for CASSWRGIAAKNIQYF.